The rows below give T cell receptor beta chains drawn from one sample of a study of blood T cell repertoires in COVID-19. Sequencing used immunoSEQ multiplex PCR; TCRdb keeps in-frame clones, though not all of them. The data contain under 200,000 clones, approximately 87% of them singletons. Sequenced: peripheral blood. The receptors come from a woman in her fifties or sixties with COVID-19, enrolled during active disease. Both conserved end residues are part of each CDR3. A D gene is named only where the DNA matches it firmly. Not all rows give a size; the values are once, few, many and, for expanded clones, a class.

d_gene	v_gene	abundance	j_gene	CDR3nt	CDR3aa
-	TRBV11-3	-	TRBJ2-1	TGTGCCAGCAGCTTGAGCGCCTATGAGCAGTTCTTC	CASSLSAYEQFF
-	TRBV12-3/TRBV12-4	few	TRBJ1-1	TGTGCCAGCGGAGGGTATGGCACTGAAGCTTTCTTT	CASGGYGTEAFF
TRBD2	TRBV6-6	-	TRBJ2-3	TGTGCCAGCAGTCCCAACTTACTAGCGGGAGGAGAAGGAGATACGCAGTATTTT	CASSPNLLAGGEGDTQYF
-	TRBV5-5	-	TRBJ1-5	TGTGCCAGCAGTTTTTCAGACAGGTTCAATCAGCCCCAGCATTTT	CASSFSDRFNQPQHF
-	TRBV29-1	-	TRBJ2-7	-	CSVGTGAPSGVNF
TRBD2	TRBV9	-	TRBJ2-1	TGTGCCAGCAGCGCAAGACTAGCGGGCTCCTACAATGAGCAGTTCTTC	CASSARLAGSYNEQFF
TRBD1	TRBV3-1/TRBV3-2	-	TRBJ1-2	TGTGCCAGCAGCCAAACAGGGGGCCCATACTATGGCTACACCTTC	CASSQTGGPYYGYTF
TRBD1	TRBV6-5	-	TRBJ2-7	TGTGCCAGCAGCCGGGACAGTAATCACGAGCAGTACTTC	CASSRDSNHEQYF
-	TRBV6-5	-	TRBJ2-7	TGTGCCAGCAGTTACTCCCCAGGGGTCTTTAGGGAGCAGTACTTC	CASSYSPGVFREQYF
-	TRBV6-6	-	TRBJ1-5	TGTGCCAGCACGCAGAGCAATCAGCCCCAGCATTTT	CASTQSNQPQHF
TRBD1	TRBV3-1/TRBV3-2	-	TRBJ1-4	TGTGCCAGCAGCCAAGGCAGGGGACAGTTTAATGAAAAACTGTTTTTT	CASSQGRGQFNEKLFF
-	TRBV13	-	TRBJ2-3	TGTGCCAGCAGCTTAGGCCGGGTAGATACGCAGTATTTT	CASSLGRVDTQYF
TRBD1	TRBV6-5	-	TRBJ2-5	TGTGCCAGCTACAGGGGGCCCCAAGAGACCCAGTACTTC	CASYRGPQETQYF
-	TRBV28	-	TRBJ1-5	TGTGCCAGCAGTTCTCAGCAGCCCCAGCATTTT	CASSSQQPQHF
TRBD1	TRBV16	once	TRBJ2-1	TGTGCCAGCAGCCAATTGGTAGGACAGGGGATTAACAATGAGCAGTTCTTC	CASSQLVGQGINNEQFF
TRBD1	TRBV7-2	-	TRBJ2-1	TGTGCCAGCAGCTTAGGGCAGGGGGCATTCTACAATGAGCAGTTCTTC	CASSLGQGAFYNEQFF
-	TRBV7-2	-	TRBJ1-5	TGTGCCAGCAGCTTAGACGGCGCGAGGGAGCAGCCCCAGCATTTT	CASSLDGAREQPQHF
-	TRBV7-9	-	TRBJ1-4	TGTGCCAGCACCCAGACAGAAGCAACTAATGAAAAACTGTTTTTT	CASTQTEATNEKLFF
TRBD2	TRBV27	-	TRBJ2-7	TGTGCCAGCAGTCCTTACAGGGCTGGGGCGGGAGGGCCGTACGAGCAGTACTTC	CASSPYRAGAGGPYEQYF
-	TRBV20-1	-	TRBJ2-5	TGCAGTGCTAGTAGGAAGGGGGTGGGTGAGACCCAGTACTTC	CSASRKGVGETQYF
TRBD1	TRBV19	-	TRBJ2-6	TGTGCCAGTAGTATGACAGGGTCTAGTGGGGCCAACGTCCTGACTTTC	CASSMTGSSGANVLTF
TRBD2	TRBV9	-	TRBJ2-1	TGTGCCAGCAGCGCGCTTAGCGGGTCCTACAATGAGCAGTTCTTC	CASSALSGSYNEQFF
-	TRBV28	few	TRBJ1-4	TGTGCCAGCAGTTTCCTGGGAGGTGAAAAACTGTTTTTT	CASSFLGGEKLFF
-	TRBV27	once	TRBJ1-3	TGTGCCAGCAGTTACTCAGGGGCCTCTGGAAACACCATATATTTT	CASSYSGASGNTIYF
-	TRBV6-1	few	TRBJ2-7	TGTGCCAGCAGTGAAAAAGACTGGTACGAGCAGTACTTC	CASSEKDWYEQYF
TRBD1	TRBV24-1	once	TRBJ2-3	TGTGCCACCAGTGATTCCGGACAGGGCGAGCCGGCAGATACGCAGTATTTT	CATSDSGQGEPADTQYF
-	TRBV18	-	TRBJ1-3	TGTGCCAGCTCACCGTTTAAACAGGACTCTGGAAACACCATATATTTT	CASSPFKQDSGNTIYF
TRBD2	TRBV24-1	-	TRBJ2-1	TGTGCCACCAACCCACCAGGGACTAGCGGGAAGGAGGACGTTGAGCAGTTCTTC	CATNPPGTSGKEDVEQFF
TRBD1	TRBV2	-	TRBJ2-1	TGTGCCAGCAGTGAATCAGGGGGTGGGGATTTCAATGAGCAGTTCTTC	CASSESGGGDFNEQFF
-	TRBV6-5	-	TRBJ1-4	TGTGCCAGCAAACAGGTTTTTAGCGAAAAACTGTTTTTT	CASKQVFSEKLFF
-	TRBV7-2	-	TRBJ2-7	TGTGCCAGCAGCTTAGATTCAGGAGGGACCTCCTACGAGCAGTACTTC	CASSLDSGGTSYEQYF
TRBD1	TRBV9	-	TRBJ2-7	TGTGCCAGCAGCGTCGGGACAGCCTACGAGCAGTACTTC	CASSVGTAYEQYF